This T cell receptor (beta chain) was sequenced for a study of cytomegalovirus exposure and HLA in healthy donors. This CDR3 has 15 amino acids. Germline V gene data show CDR1 as MGHRA and CDR2 as YSYEKL. V gave up 2 bases and J gave up 2 bases, with 13 bases separating them. Study outcomes and limitations: The authors reported that TCR beta sequences could predict HLA-A and HLA-B alleles. These predictions were accurate for most subjects in the first cohort. A cluster of highly shared sequence variants was likely a sequencing artifact. A later analysis associated 16,951 TCR beta sequences with HLA alleles at a 0.05 false discovery rate.

Healthy bone marrow donors made up the donor group. Use of 60 Vbeta and 13 Jbeta primers characterized the PCR. The method was immunoSEQ multiplex PCR; TCRdb's version includes in-frame clones alone and lacks a portion of them. The profile covers roughly 120,000 clones, with 75% to 80% appearing a single time and roughly 4% taken by the ten largest. On this clone: The antigen is unknown.

The rearrangement joins TRBV4-1 to TRBJ2-7; a possible D gene is TRBD2 (6 bases). Input material: PBMCs. The receptor was derived from a man aged 35-49 years in good health and CMV-seronegative. CDR3 nucleotide sequence: TGCGCCAGCAGCCAAATGGTGGGAGGCACCTACGAGCAGTACTTC. Its protein product is CASSQMVGGTYEQYF.